A selection of T cell receptor beta chains follows, all from one sample in a study of patients and donors after allogeneic stem cell transplantation. MiXCR was run by TCRdb on the RT-PCR reads, yielding one entry per CDR3 protein. The repertoire holds 400,000 to 500,000 distinct CDR3 sequences, with about a sixth as singletons. Input material: blood, either unsorted or a sorted T cell fraction (not recorded which). The receptors stem from a human donor who was either an allogeneic HSCT recipient or a stem cell or donor lymphocyte infusion donor (not recorded which). It is not recorded whose cells these are; they may come from a transplant donor. Each CDR3 is given with its conserved first and last residue. D genes are given only for firm matches. The size of a clone is reported for some rows only, either as once, few or many, or as a class for expanded clones.

clone_size d_call j_call v_call cdr3_aa cdr3_nt
- TRBD1 TRBJ1-6 TRBV10-3 CAISGQGGYNSPLHF TGTGCCATCAGTGGACAGGGGGGATATAATTCACCCCTCCACTTT
few - TRBJ1-1 TRBV9 CASSANGAENTEAFF TGTGCCAGCAGCGCTAACGGGGCTGAGAACACTGAAGCTTTCTTT
few - TRBJ1-1 TRBV4-1 CASSHESREAFF TGCGCCAGCAGCCATGAAAGCAGGGAAGCTTTCTTT
- - TRBJ1-4 TRBV11-2 CASSFGRANEKLLF TGTGCCAGCAGCTTTGGAAGAGCTAATGAAAAACTGCTTTTT
- - TRBJ2-5 TRBV4-1 CASSQDQIGLGETQYF TGCGCCAGCAGCCAAGATCAGATAGGCCTCGGGGAGACCCAGTACTTC
- - TRBJ2-3 TRBV21-1 CASTIREGSSTDTQYF TGTGCCAGCACCATAAGAGAGGGGTCGAGCACAGATACGCAGTATTTT
- TRBD2 TRBJ2-5 TRBV18 CASSPTPGLAPSF TGTGCCAGCTCACCTACACCGGGACTAGCACCCTCTTTC
- - TRBJ2-1 TRBV4-1 CASSQDRTSFEEQFF TGCGCCAGCAGCCAAGATCGGACCTCGTTCGAGGAGCAGTTCTTC
- TRBD2 TRBJ2-3 TRBV3-1 CASSRLLAGVTDTQYF TGTGCCAGCAGCCGTCTCCTAGCGGGGGTCACAGATACGCAGTATTTT
- TRBD2 TRBJ2-7 TRBV7-9 CASSLGTSTHEQYF TGTGCCAGCAGCCTAGGGACTAGCACCCACGAGCAGTACTTC
few - TRBJ1-5 TRBV5-1 CASSPDGVSNQPQHF TGCGCCAGCAGCCCGGATGGGGTTTCAAATCAGCCCCAGCATTTT
many - TRBJ2-3 TRBV5-1 CASSTEGFNTQYF TGCGCCAGCAGCACGGAGGGTTTCAATACGCAGTATTTT
many TRBD2 TRBJ2-1 TRBV12-3/TRBV12-4 CASSFLTSETNEQFF TGTGCCAGCAGTTTCTTGACTAGCGAAACGAATGAGCAGTTCTTC
- - TRBJ2-7 TRBV7-8 CASSLNYYEQYF TGTGCCAGCAGCTTAAACTACTACGAGCAGTACTTC
- TRBD2 TRBJ2-1 TRBV29-1 CSVELAVTSSYNEQFF TGCAGCGTTGAACTAGCGGTAACTAGCTCCTACAATGAGCAGTTCTTC
- TRBD2 TRBJ2-7 TRBV29-1 CSVDREGSYEQYF TGCAGCGTTGATCGGGAGGGGTCCTACGAGCAGTACTTC
once - TRBJ1-5 TRBV9 CASSVGGSQPQHF TGTGCCAGCAGCGTAGGTGGGTCGCAGCCCCAGCATTTT
- - TRBJ1-2 TRBV12-3/TRBV12-4 CASSPMTPNLYGYTF TGTGCCAGCAGTCCCATGACACCTAACCTCTATGGCTACACCTTC
- TRBD2 TRBJ2-3 TRBV7-9 CASSPVLAGRTDTQYF TGTGCCAGCAGCCCGGTCTTAGCGGGCCGCACAGATACGCAGTATTTT
- - TRBJ2-1 TRBV9 CASSARRGSYNEQFF TGTGCCAGCAGCGCCCGGAGGGGCTCCTACAATGAGCAGTTCTTC
few - TRBJ1-5 TRBV5-8 CASSLDREVGQPQHF TGTGCCAGCAGCTTGGACAGGGAGGTCGGTCAGCCCCAGCATTTT
many TRBD1 TRBJ2-1 TRBV3-1 CASSLRGQSSYNEQFF TGTGCCAGCAGCCTAAGGGGACAGAGCTCCTACAATGAGCAGTTCTTC
many - TRBJ1-5 TRBV4-2 CASSKDQGLGNQPQHF TGTGCCAGCAGCAAAGATCAGGGTCTGGGCAATCAGCCCCAGCATTTT
- - TRBJ1-5 TRBV18 CASSPINQPQHF TGTGCCAGCTCACCGATCAATCAGCCCCAGCATTTT
few - TRBJ2-5 TRBV11-2 CASSLGRRGSTTRETQYF TGTGCCAGCAGCTTAGGGCGGCGAGGGTCGACCACTCGGGAGACCCAGTACTTC
- TRBD2 TRBJ2-1 TRBV3-1 CASSPRTRSQANEQFF TGTGCCAGCAGCCCGCGGACTAGATCACAGGCCAATGAGCAGTTCTTC
- - TRBJ2-3 TRBV18 CASSPVTPRGTDTQYF TGTGCCAGCTCACCAGTGACTCCTCGGGGCACAGATACGCAGTATTTT
few - TRBJ2-1 TRBV9 CASSVELASSYNEQFF TGTGCCAGCAGCGTGGAGCTCGCCTCATCCTACAATGAGCAGTTCTTC
- - TRBJ2-2 TRBV20-1 CSASSALNHTGELFF TGCAGTGCTAGTTCCGCTCTAAATCACACCGGGGAGCTGTTTTTT
- TRBD1 TRBJ1-3 TRBV12-3/TRBV12-4 CASVTGQPNTIYF TGTGCCAGCGTAACGGGACAGCCGAACACCATATATTTT
many TRBD1 TRBJ2-3 TRBV12-3/TRBV12-4 CASSFRDRSGDTQYF TGTGCCAGCAGTTTCCGGGACAGGTCCGGAGATACGCAGTATTTT
few - TRBJ1-1 TRBV21-1 CASSKGVLDKDEAFF TGTGCCAGCAGCAAAGGGGTGCTCGATAAGGATGAAGCTTTCTTT
- TRBD1 TRBJ1-6 TRBV27 CASSASPGQGLSSYNSPLHF TGTGCCAGCAGTGCTAGCCCGGGACAGGGGTTGAGCTCCTATAATTCACCCCTCCACTTT
- - TRBJ2-2 TRBV7-9 CASSPGPPNTGELFF TGTGCCAGCAGCCCAGGGCCTCCGAACACCGGGGAGCTGTTTTTT
few - TRBJ2-2 TRBV5-6 CASSSTTGELFF TGTGCCAGCAGCTCTACCACCGGGGAGCTGTTTTTT
many TRBD1 TRBJ1-2 TRBV6-1 CASTRQGADGYTF TGTGCCAGCACCCGACAGGGGGCTGATGGCTACACCTTC
few - TRBJ2-3 TRBV7-2 CASSLESGASTDTQYF TGTGCCAGCAGCTTAGAGTCAGGAGCTTCCACAGATACGCAGTATTTT
few - TRBJ2-4 TRBV4-1 CASSATGAKNIQYF TGCGCCAGCAGCGCAACAGGAGCCAAAAACATTCAGTACTTC
- - TRBJ1-1 TRBV7-2 CASSLGTAEVEAFF TGTGCCAGCAGCTTAGGGACAGCAGAGGTTGAAGCTTTCTTT
few - TRBJ2-5 TRBV24-1 CATSGNRRETQYF TGTGCCACCAGTGGAAACCGCCGAGAGACCCAGTACTTC
- TRBD1 TRBJ2-7 TRBV7-9 CASSPLGQGGEQYF TGTGCCAGCAGCCCGTTGGGACAGGGCGGCGAGCAGTACTTC
many TRBD2 TRBJ2-7 TRBV3-1 CASSQGSSGGPYEQYF TGTGCCAGCAGCCAAGGATCTAGCGGAGGCCCGTACGAGCAGTACTTC
few - TRBJ2-2 TRBV20-1 CSARVRANTGELFF TGCAGTGCTCGGGTCAGGGCGAACACCGGGGAGCTGTTTTTT
few - TRBJ2-3 TRBV7-8 CASTGPVRQVITDTQYF TGTGCCAGCACAGGGCCTGTGCGGCAGGTCATCACAGATACGCAGTATTTT
- - TRBJ1-2 TRBV20-1 CSARRTGYGYTF TGCAGTGCTAGGCGGACGGGCTATGGCTACACCTTC
few - TRBJ1-2 TRBV5-5 CASSFGTPEGYTF TGTGCCAGCAGCTTCGGGACCCCTGAGGGCTACACCTTC
few - TRBJ1-5 TRBV6-1 CASSGPLGINQPQHF TGTGCCAGCAGTGGTCCCCTGGGGATCAATCAGCCCCAGCATTTT
few - TRBJ2-3 TRBV5-1 CASSSYNPSTDTQYF TGCGCCAGCAGCTCTTACAATCCTAGCACAGATACGCAGTATTTT
- - TRBJ1-1 TRBV14 CASSQEWTTAFF TGTGCCAGCAGCCAAGAATGGACAACAGCTTTCTTT
- TRBD2 TRBJ2-5 TRBV11-2 CASSLPRRGLAGKETQYF TGTGCCAGCAGCTTACCCCGAAGGGGACTAGCGGGAAAAGAGACCCAGTACTTC
- - TRBJ1-5 TRBV30 CAWSVGGEIKPQHF TGTGCCTGGAGTGTGGGAGGGGAGATAAAGCCCCAGCATTTT
- - TRBJ1-2 TRBV6-2/TRBV6-3 CASSSHKTNYGYTF TGTGCCAGCAGTTCGCACAAGACAAACTATGGCTACACCTTC
many TRBD1 TRBJ1-3 TRBV10-3 CATVTGSGNTIYF TGTGCCACAGTGACAGGGTCTGGAAACACCATATATTTT
few TRBD1 TRBJ1-1 TRBV7-2 CASSPVTGGTEAFF TGTGCCAGCAGCCCGGTGACAGGGGGGACTGAAGCTTTCTTT